This is a list of T cell receptor beta chains from one sample in a study of cytomegalovirus exposure and HLA in healthy donors. TCRdb's table, derived via immunoSEQ multiplex PCR, lists solely in-frame clones and lacks some. The sample lists about 180,000 clones; about 81% were seen once. The sample taken for sequencing was PBMCs. These receptors all stem from a woman under 40 in good health and CMV-seronegative. Both conserved end residues are part of each CDR3. The D gene is left open where the match is weak. Rows may omit the clone size; those that give it use once, few, many or a size class.

j_gene: TRBJ2-3; d_gene: NA; v_gene: TRBV28; abundance: NA; CDR3nt: TGTGCCAGCAGTACACAGCCTTACCGCACAGATACGCAGTATTTT; CDR3aa: CASSTQPYRTDTQYF
j_gene: TRBJ2-5; d_gene: TRBD2; v_gene: TRBV7-8; abundance: NA; CDR3nt: TGTGCCAGCAGCTTATCTGTTGTCGTAGCGGGGCGGGAGACCCAGTACTTC; CDR3aa: CASSLSVVVAGRETQYF
j_gene: TRBJ1-1; d_gene: TRBD1; v_gene: TRBV4-3; abundance: NA; CDR3nt: TGCGCCAGCAGCCAGGACAGGGTTTCGGCAGGGAGTCTGGGAGCTTTCTTT; CDR3aa: CASSQDRVSAGSLGAFF
j_gene: TRBJ2-4; d_gene: NA; v_gene: TRBV27; abundance: NA; CDR3nt: TGTGCCAGCAGTCCCCGACAGTTCGGAGACATTCAGTACTTC; CDR3aa: CASSPRQFGDIQYF
j_gene: TRBJ1-1; d_gene: TRBD1; v_gene: TRBV5-1; abundance: few; CDR3nt: TGCGCCAGCAGCGCGCAGGGGGCTATCCCGAACACTGAAGCTTTCTTT; CDR3aa: CASSAQGAIPNTEAFF
j_gene: TRBJ2-4; d_gene: NA; v_gene: TRBV12-1; abundance: NA; CDR3nt: TGTGCCAGCAGCCCACGAGCGAACGAAAATAGCCGGGTAGCCAAAAACATTCAGTACTTC; CDR3aa: CASSPRANENSRVAKNIQYF
j_gene: TRBJ2-7; d_gene: NA; v_gene: TRBV27; abundance: NA; CDR3nt: TGTGCCAGCGGGCCAGGGTTCCCCTACGAGCAGTACTTC; CDR3aa: CASGPGFPYEQYF
j_gene: TRBJ2-5; d_gene: NA; v_gene: TRBV9; abundance: NA; CDR3nt: TGTGCCAGCAGCCCCGGGATCTGGACAGAGCCCCAAGAGACCCAGTACTTC; CDR3aa: CASSPGIWTEPQETQYF
j_gene: TRBJ1-2; d_gene: NA; v_gene: TRBV19; abundance: once; CDR3nt: TGTGCCAGTAAAGCCTCTGGACAGTACTATGGCTACACCTTC; CDR3aa: CASKASGQYYGYTF
j_gene: TRBJ2-2; d_gene: NA; v_gene: TRBV28; abundance: NA; CDR3nt: TGTGCCAGCAGCTTATCCTCGAACACCGGGGAGCTGTTTTTT; CDR3aa: CASSLSSNTGELFF
j_gene: TRBJ2-1; d_gene: TRBD1; v_gene: TRBV7-2; abundance: NA; CDR3nt: TGTGCCAGCAGCACAACAACAGGGGTTGCTGAGCAGTTCTTC; CDR3aa: CASSTTTGVAEQFF
j_gene: TRBJ2-1; d_gene: TRBD1; v_gene: TRBV15; abundance: NA; CDR3nt: TGTGCCACCAGCAGAGGGACAGGGGCGGTGGGGGTCGTCAATGAGCAGTTCTTC; CDR3aa: CATSRGTGAVGVVNEQFF
j_gene: TRBJ2-7; d_gene: TRBD1; v_gene: TRBV4-1; abundance: NA; CDR3nt: TGCGCCAGCAGCCACCGGACAGGGGGCTACGAGCAGTACTTC; CDR3aa: CASSHRTGGYEQYF
j_gene: TRBJ2-3; d_gene: NA; v_gene: TRBV5-6; abundance: NA; CDR3nt: TGTGCCAGCAGCTTGGGGAGAACCACTAGCACAGATACGCAGTATTTT; CDR3aa: CASSLGRTTSTDTQYF
j_gene: TRBJ1-3; d_gene: NA; v_gene: TRBV28; abundance: NA; CDR3nt: TGTGCCAGCAGTCACGGGAACCCCTCTGGAAACACCATATATTTT; CDR3aa: CASSHGNPSGNTIYF
j_gene: TRBJ2-1; d_gene: NA; v_gene: TRBV5-8; abundance: NA; CDR3nt: TGTGCCAGCAGCTTGGAGGGAGGCATTTACAATGAGCAGTTCTTC; CDR3aa: CASSLEGGIYNEQFF
j_gene: TRBJ2-1; d_gene: TRBD1; v_gene: TRBV4-1; abundance: few; CDR3nt: TGCGCCAGCAGACCTGGACAGGGGCCTTACAATGAGCAGTTCTTC; CDR3aa: CASRPGQGPYNEQFF
j_gene: TRBJ2-7; d_gene: TRBD2; v_gene: TRBV11-2; abundance: NA; CDR3nt: TGTGCCAGCAGCTTAGAATCGGGGGGCTACGAGCAGTACTTC; CDR3aa: CASSLESGGYEQYF
j_gene: TRBJ2-3; d_gene: NA; v_gene: TRBV12-5; abundance: NA; CDR3nt: TGTGCTAGTGCACCCCCAGGGGCTAAGACAGATACGCAGTATTTT; CDR3aa: CASAPPGAKTDTQYF
j_gene: TRBJ2-7; d_gene: NA; v_gene: TRBV2; abundance: NA; CDR3nt: TGTGCCAGCAGTGAACAGGGGCACTCCTACGAGCAGTACTTC; CDR3aa: CASSEQGHSYEQYF
j_gene: TRBJ2-3; d_gene: TRBD1; v_gene: TRBV5-1; abundance: NA; CDR3nt: TGCGCCAGCAGCTCAGGGGACAGGGGGCCGAAAGATACGCAGTATTTT; CDR3aa: CASSSGDRGPKDTQYF
j_gene: TRBJ1-4; d_gene: TRBD1; v_gene: TRBV7-9; abundance: NA; CDR3nt: TGTGCCAGCAGCTTAGGTAGGACAGGCTCAACTAATGAAAAACTGTTTTTT; CDR3aa: CASSLGRTGSTNEKLFF
j_gene: TRBJ1-5; d_gene: NA; v_gene: TRBV2; abundance: NA; CDR3nt: TGTGCCAGCTCCGGGGGAATGGGGAGAATCAATCAGCCCCAGCATTTT; CDR3aa: CASSGGMGRINQPQHF
j_gene: TRBJ1-1; d_gene: NA; v_gene: TRBV11-2; abundance: NA; CDR3nt: TGTGCCAGCAGCGTTCAGGAGAACACTGAAGCTTTCTTT; CDR3aa: CASSVQENTEAFF
j_gene: TRBJ1-1; d_gene: NA; v_gene: TRBV28; abundance: NA; CDR3nt: TGTGCCAGCAGTTCGGGGGCTGAAGCTTTCTTT; CDR3aa: CASSSGAEAFF
j_gene: TRBJ2-1; d_gene: TRBD2; v_gene: TRBV27; abundance: few; CDR3nt: TGTGCCAGTAGACTAGCGGGGAGAAACAATGAGCAGTTCTTC; CDR3aa: CASRLAGRNNEQFF
j_gene: TRBJ1-6; d_gene: TRBD1; v_gene: TRBV10-2; abundance: NA; CDR3nt: TGCGCCAGCAGCGGACAGGGAAACCCACCCCTCCACTTT; CDR3aa: CASSGQGNPPLHF
j_gene: TRBJ2-5; d_gene: NA; v_gene: TRBV7-8; abundance: NA; CDR3nt: TGTGCCAGCAGCTTAGCCGGGGGAGTGGAGACCCAGTACTTC; CDR3aa: CASSLAGGVETQYF
j_gene: TRBJ2-5; d_gene: TRBD2; v_gene: TRBV7-2; abundance: NA; CDR3nt: TGTGCCAGCAGCTTATCGGGGGGGCAAGAGACCCAGTACTTC; CDR3aa: CASSLSGGQETQYF
j_gene: TRBJ1-4; d_gene: NA; v_gene: TRBV7-9; abundance: NA; CDR3nt: TGTGCCAGCAGCCAGGGCCAAAATGAAAAACTGTTTTTT; CDR3aa: CASSQGQNEKLFF
j_gene: TRBJ2-7; d_gene: TRBD2; v_gene: TRBV28; abundance: NA; CDR3nt: TGTGCCAGCAGTCCTAAGAGGCAGGGAGGGGCCTACGAGCAGTACTTC; CDR3aa: CASSPKRQGGAYEQYF
j_gene: TRBJ1-4; d_gene: TRBD1; v_gene: TRBV5-1; abundance: once; CDR3nt: TGCGCCAGCAGCTTGGGTCAGGGGGCAAGGGGAACTAATGAAAAACTGTTTTTT; CDR3aa: CASSLGQGARGTNEKLFF
j_gene: TRBJ2-1; d_gene: NA; v_gene: TRBV28; abundance: NA; CDR3nt: TGTGCCAGCAGTTTTGACAGAGCGGAGCAGTTCTTC; CDR3aa: CASSFDRAEQFF
j_gene: TRBJ2-3; d_gene: NA; v_gene: TRBV18; abundance: NA; CDR3nt: TGTGCCAGCTCACAGGGACAAATCACAGATACGCAGTATTTT; CDR3aa: CASSQGQITDTQYF
j_gene: TRBJ1-5; d_gene: NA; v_gene: TRBV5-1; abundance: NA; CDR3nt: TGCGCCAGCAGCCCAGGGGATCTGAGTCAGCCCCAGCATTTT; CDR3aa: CASSPGDLSQPQHF
j_gene: TRBJ2-5; d_gene: TRBD2; v_gene: TRBV9; abundance: NA; CDR3nt: TGTGCCAGCAGCGTAGAAGAGCGGGGGGGCCTAGAGACCCAGTACTTC; CDR3aa: CASSVEERGGLETQYF
j_gene: TRBJ2-1; d_gene: TRBD2; v_gene: TRBV19; abundance: NA; CDR3nt: TGTGCCAGTAGTATAGACCCGGGACTAGCTACGCCCCACAATGAGCAGTTCTTC; CDR3aa: CASSIDPGLATPHNEQFF
j_gene: TRBJ1-5; d_gene: TRBD1; v_gene: TRBV4-3; abundance: NA; CDR3nt: TGCGCCAGCAGCCAGACAGGGTTCAATCAGCCCCAGCATTTT; CDR3aa: CASSQTGFNQPQHF
j_gene: TRBJ2-7; d_gene: NA; v_gene: TRBV28; abundance: few; CDR3nt: TGTGCCAGCAGTTGGGGGGTTATCTACGAGCAGTACTTC; CDR3aa: CASSWGVIYEQYF
j_gene: TRBJ2-5; d_gene: NA; v_gene: TRBV4-2; abundance: once; CDR3nt: TGTGCCAGCAGCGCACCGGGACTTAAGTACTTC; CDR3aa: CASSAPGLKYF
j_gene: TRBJ1-5; d_gene: NA; v_gene: TRBV28; abundance: once; CDR3nt: TGTGCCAGCAGTTCCGAGGTTGGAGGGCCCCAGCATTTT; CDR3aa: CASSSEVGGPQHF
j_gene: TRBJ1-1; d_gene: TRBD1; v_gene: TRBV18; abundance: NA; CDR3nt: TGTGCCAGCTCACCTGGGACAGGGAGGATGAACACTGAAGCTTTCTTT; CDR3aa: CASSPGTGRMNTEAFF
j_gene: TRBJ2-6; d_gene: TRBD2; v_gene: TRBV7-9; abundance: few; CDR3nt: TGTGCCATCCGCGGGAGCTCTGGGGCCAACGTCCTGACTTTC; CDR3aa: CAIRGSSGANVLTF
j_gene: TRBJ2-5; d_gene: TRBD2; v_gene: TRBV7-2; abundance: NA; CDR3nt: TGTGCCAGCAGCTTAGCGGCGCTAGCGGGGGGGATTGGTGAGACCCAGTACTTC; CDR3aa: CASSLAALAGGIGETQYF
j_gene: TRBJ2-2; d_gene: TRBD1; v_gene: TRBV30; abundance: NA; CDR3nt: TGTGCCTGGGGGGGGACAGGGGCGATTCCCGGGGAGCTGTTTTTT; CDR3aa: CAWGGTGAIPGELFF
j_gene: TRBJ2-5; d_gene: NA; v_gene: TRBV6-5; abundance: NA; CDR3nt: TGTGCCAGCAGCATGACAGGCATGTCGGCAGAGACCCAGTACTTC; CDR3aa: CASSMTGMSAETQYF
j_gene: TRBJ2-3; d_gene: NA; v_gene: TRBV11-2; abundance: NA; CDR3nt: TGTGCCAGCAGCTTAGGTCTTAGCACAGATACGCAGTATTTT; CDR3aa: CASSLGLSTDTQYF
j_gene: TRBJ1-4; d_gene: NA; v_gene: TRBV28; abundance: NA; CDR3nt: TGTGCCAGCAGATCCGACAGCCATGAAAAACTGTTTTTT; CDR3aa: CASRSDSHEKLFF
j_gene: TRBJ2-1; d_gene: NA; v_gene: TRBV27; abundance: NA; CDR3nt: TGTGCCAGCGCCACTAGGTCGGGCTCCTACAATGAGCAGTTCTTC; CDR3aa: CASATRSGSYNEQFF
j_gene: TRBJ2-3; d_gene: TRBD2; v_gene: TRBV7-2; abundance: NA; CDR3nt: TGTGCCAGCAGCCCGGCGGCACTAGCGGGGACAGATACGCAGTATTTT; CDR3aa: CASSPAALAGTDTQYF
j_gene: TRBJ2-1; d_gene: NA; v_gene: TRBV11-1; abundance: NA; CDR3nt: TGTGCCAGCAGCTTAGGTCTAGAGAATGAGCAGTTCTTC; CDR3aa: CASSLGLENEQFF
j_gene: TRBJ2-7; d_gene: TRBD2; v_gene: TRBV27; abundance: NA; CDR3nt: TGTGCCAGCAGTAAACCCGGGGGGGGGTCCTACGAGCAGTACTTC; CDR3aa: CASSKPGGGSYEQYF
j_gene: TRBJ1-5; d_gene: NA; v_gene: TRBV6-5; abundance: few; CDR3nt: TGTGCCAGCAGTTACTCTCCGGGATCTGGGCAGCCCCAGCATTTT; CDR3aa: CASSYSPGSGQPQHF
j_gene: TRBJ2-1; d_gene: NA; v_gene: TRBV27; abundance: NA; CDR3nt: TGTGCCAGCAGTTTAGGACACCTCAATGAGCAGTTCTTC; CDR3aa: CASSLGHLNEQFF
j_gene: TRBJ2-2; d_gene: TRBD2; v_gene: TRBV27; abundance: NA; CDR3nt: TGTGCCAGCAGTTTTGGGCGGGGGGGCGGCACCGGGGAGCTGTTTTTT; CDR3aa: CASSFGRGGGTGELFF
j_gene: TRBJ1-4; d_gene: NA; v_gene: TRBV27; abundance: NA; CDR3nt: TGTGCCAGCAGCTTGGGCTGGGCAACTAATGAAAAACTGTTTTTT; CDR3aa: CASSLGWATNEKLFF
j_gene: TRBJ2-1; d_gene: TRBD2; v_gene: TRBV5-4; abundance: NA; CDR3nt: TGTGCCAGCAGCTTGCCGGGGACTAGCGGGGGGGCCTCCTACAATGAGCAGTTCTTC; CDR3aa: CASSLPGTSGGASYNEQFF
j_gene: TRBJ2-1; d_gene: NA; v_gene: TRBV9; abundance: NA; CDR3nt: TGTGCCAGCAGCTCCAGTATACTAGCTCCGTACAATGAGCAGTTCTTC; CDR3aa: CASSSSILAPYNEQFF
j_gene: TRBJ1-1; d_gene: NA; v_gene: TRBV4-1; abundance: once; CDR3nt: TGCGCCAGCAGCCAAGTATCGGGGTACCCTGAAGCTTTCTTT; CDR3aa: CASSQVSGYPEAFF